The 15 T cell receptor beta chains in this list originate from one sample, sequenced in a study of cytomegalovirus exposure and HLA in healthy donors. The PCR used 60 Vbeta and 13 Jbeta primers. Profiling relied on immunoSEQ multiplex PCR, and the TCRdb table lists in-frame clones only, not all of them. The table includes about 60,000 clones, roughly 80% detected once. The sample was PBMCs. The origin of the receptors is a woman aged 40 to 49 in good health and CMV-seropositive.

The CDR3 DNA reads TGTGCCAGCAGAAATAGCGGGGACGCAGATACGCAGTATTTT. Translating it yields CASRNSGDADTQYF. This rearrangement joins TRBV6-1 to TRBJ2-3; 8 bases fit TRBD2. V lost 6 bases to trimming and J lost 4 bases; unmatched junction nucleotides: 6. CDR1 is MNHNS and CDR2 is SASEGT in the germline V gene. The CDR3 covers 14 residues.

This clone was detected a few times. The V and J genes are TRBV7-2 and TRBJ2-2; maybe TRBD1 (6 bases). The length of the CDR3 is 15 residues. V shed 1 base and J shed 7 bases, with 13 bases lying between them. Germline V gives CDR1 SGHTA, CDR2 FQGNSA. CDR3 protein: CASSLEVGAGGELFF. The CDR3 DNA reads TGTGCCAGCAGCTTAGAAGTGGGGGCGGGCGGGGAGCTGTTTTTT.

The chain carries TRBV6-5 and TRBJ1-6; no definite D call. Germline V gives CDR1 MNHEY, CDR2 SVGAGI. The CDR3 spans 13 residues. Trimming cost V 4 bases and J 4 bases, with 5 bases left between them. The CDR3 sequence: CASSSAYNSPLHF. The CDR3 region has the DNA TGTGCCAGCAGTTCAGCGTATAATTCACCCCTCCACTTT.

The J gene is TRBJ1-5, the V gene TRBV2, with TRBD1 matching over 7 bases. Germline assignment: CDR1 SNHLY and CDR2 FYNNEI. V lost 6 bases and J lost 2; bases outside the gene matches: 7. The CDR3 has 15 residues. CDR3 protein: CASSLTGVGNQPQHF. In DNA form, the CDR3 reads TGTGCCAGCAGCCTAACAGGGGTCGGCAATCAGCCCCAGCATTTT.

The chain has TRBV6-5 and TRBJ2-2; TRBD1 matches 7 bases. Germline trimming cut 2 bases from V and 5 bases from J; bases unmatched to any gene: 8. Per germline, CDR1 MNHEY and CDR2 SVGAGI. CDR3 size: 16 residues. CDR3 nucleotides: TGTGCCAGCAGTTACACCGAGACAGGGAGAACCGGGGAGCTGTTTTTT. Protein product: CASSYTETGRTGELFF.

This chain connects TRBV4-1 to TRBJ2-5; 9 positions agree with TRBD1. The V gene end was trimmed by 5 bases and the J gene end by 5 bases; junction bases not matched to a gene: 9. CDR1 and CDR2 from the germline V gene are MGHRA and YSYEKL. The CDR3 length is 15 residues. In nucleotides, the CDR3 is TGCGCCAGCAGCTCCACAGGGGGCATGTGGGAGACCCAGTACTTC. Its translation is CASSSTGGMWETQYF.

The chain has TRBV5-6 and TRBJ1-6, with D possibly TRBD1 on 6 matching bases. The CDR3 spans 16 residues. V shed 1 base and J shed 5 bases, with 13 bases lying between them. From germline, CDR1 is SGHDT and CDR2 YYEEEE. The CDR3 sequence is CASSLTGQVHNSPLHF. DNA for the CDR3: TGTGCCAGCAGCTTGACAGGGCAGGTCCATAATTCACCCCTCCACTTT.

The J gene is TRBJ2-2, the V gene TRBV7-9; D remains ambiguous. Looked up from germline, CDR1 is SEHNR and CDR2 is FQNEAQ (reference sequence). The V gene lost 7 bases and the J gene lost 6 bases, with 27 bases spanning the gap. The CDR3 is 18 residues long. The CDR3 DNA follows: TGTGCCAGCATCGACCTAGAGTGGCGAACGTCTAGGCCCGGGGAGCTGTTTTTT. Protein sequence: CASIDLEWRTSRPGELFF.

This sequence joins TRBV10-2 and TRBJ2-5; the D gene is possibly TRBD2 (5 bases). The J call is in doubt because the DNA end fits TRBJ2-7 better. Germline CDR1 and CDR2: WSHSY and SAAADI. The CDR3 covers 13 residues. This chain's CDR3 is CASSEGGAYEQYF. The CDR3 DNA reads as TGCGCCAGCAGTGAGGGAGGTGCCTACGAGCAGTACTTC.

Details on this clone: Other DNA sequences in the same sample also yield this CDR3. This chain connects TRBV5-4 to TRBJ2-5; D not certain. Germline CDR1 and CDR2: SGHNT and YYREEE (reference sequence). The CDR3 contains 13 residues. The V and J ends lost 2 bases and 2 bases respectively, with 7 bases between them. The CDR3 bases are TGTGCCAGCAGCTTATCGGTTCAAGAGACCCAGTACTTC. It codes for CASSLSVQETQYF.

The chain uses TRBV11-2 and TRBJ1-1; no clear D gene. Trimming removed 3 bases from V and 7 bases from J, with 12 bases in between. The CDR3 has 13 residues. Germline CDR1 and CDR2: SGHAT and FQNNGV. The CDR3: CASSFTYAGEAFF. CDR3 sequence (DNA): TGTGCCAGCAGCTTCACCTACGCGGGTGAAGCTTTCTTT.

This chain's CDR3 is CASRVIANYGYTF. Here the CDR3 DNA reads TGTGCCAGCAGGGTCATAGCTAACTATGGCTACACCTTC. This chain connects TRBV28 to TRBJ1-2, with unresolved D. This CDR3 is built from 13 residues. Germline CDR1 is MDHEN and CDR2 is SYDVKM. With 6 bases removed from V and 0 bases from J, the gap between germline ends came to 8 bases.

Only one count was recorded for this clone. The genes are TRBV18 and TRBJ1-4; 10 bases fit TRBD1. CDR1 KGHSH and CDR2 LQKENI come from the germline V gene. The V and J ends lost 4 bases and 10 bases, in that order; junction bases with no gene match: 6. This CDR3 is built from 14 residues. The CDR3 protein is CASSLGQGEAKLFF. CDR3 DNA sequence: TGTGCCAGCTCACTTGGACAGGGGGAGGCAAAACTGTTTTTT.

V is TRBV2 and J is TRBJ1-1; TRBD1 might be the D (5 bases). Trimming removed 4 bases from V and 3 bases from J, with 9 bases in between. This CDR3 comprises 13 residues. Germline CDR1 is SNHLY and CDR2 is FYNNEI. The CDR3 protein is CASSGQGYTEAFF. The CDR3 region has the DNA TGTGCCAGCAGTGGGCAGGGTTACACTGAAGCTTTCTTT.

The J gene is TRBJ2-1, the V gene TRBV18; TRBD1 matches at 12 bases. Trimming at V came to 3 bases and at J to 8 bases, leaving 11 bases not matched to a gene. Looked up from germline, CDR1 is KGHSH and CDR2 is LQKENI. The length of the CDR3 is 17 residues. CDR3 region: CASSPQVPGQGAYEQFF. The CDR3 DNA sequence: TGTGCCAGCTCACCCCAAGTACCGGGACAGGGGGCGTATGAGCAGTTCTTC.